Detailed here is one T cell receptor (beta chain). This entry comes from a study of control samples from healthy donors and cancer patients. The V and J ends lost 1 base and 5 bases respectively, with 11 bases between them. Germline V gene lookup returns CDR1 LGHNA and CDR2 YNFKEQ. The CDR3 totals 14 residues. The method was immunoSEQ multiplex PCR; TCRdb's version includes in-frame clones alone and lacks a portion of them. The data contain 55,000 to 70,000 clones, about 90% of them seen just once; the ten biggest clones take up around 5.9%. The receptor comes from a man in his fifties or sixties with colorectal cancer. Input material: PBMCs. The rearrangement joins TRBV4-2 to TRBJ2-5, with D possibly TRBD2 on 6 matching bases. CDR3 region: CASSQVGGMETQYF. In nucleotides, the CDR3 is TGTGCCAGCAGCCAAGTAGGAGGGATGGAGACCCAGTACTTC.